These 16 T cell receptor beta chains were sequenced from one sample in a study of early T cells in non-severe SARS-CoV-2 infection (dated by TCRdb to the early 2020s). The library was obtained by 5' RACE. TCRdb records NextSeq 500 as the sequencer. Using fastp trimming at Q25 and MiXCR clonotype assembly, TCRdb reanalyzed the public sequencing data and kept in-frame beta chains. Rows with a matching CDR3 protein are joined into one entry that keeps the most common DNA and genes. The sample table shows roughly 34,000 distinct CDR3 sequences, and about 6.8% are seen once. In total, the top ten clones hold 24% of the sample. The source material was whole blood, sampled at baseline. All receptors come from an adult who was a healthcare worker with PCR-confirmed SARS-CoV-2 infection or an uninfected control (not recorded which).

This clonotype showed up just a few times. The chain combines TRBV20-1 with TRBJ2-1; 10 nucleotides agree with TRBD2. The CDR3 covers 13 residues. Per germline, CDR1 DFQATT and CDR2 SNEGSKA (reference sequence). Losses at the gene ends were 6 bases for V and 5 bases for J; bases not matched to a gene: 4. The CDR3 nucleotides are TGCAGTGCCATGGGACTAGCGAACAATGAGCAGTTCTTC. Translated, it gives CSAMGLANNEQFF.

This clonotype was seen more than once but under ten times. This sequence joins TRBV11-2 and TRBJ2-3; tentatively, D is TRBD2 (5 bases). The CDR3 extends over 13 amino acids. Germline lookup yields CDR1 SGHAT and CDR2 FQNNGV. V was trimmed by 1 base and J by 6 bases, leaving 8 bases between them. As DNA, the CDR3 is TGTGCCAGCAGCTTAGGAGAGGGTGATACGCAGTATTTT. Translated, it gives CASSLGEGDTQYF. Complete variable domain (other parts from reference TRBV11-2 and TRBJ2-3): EAGVAQSPRYKIIEKRQSVAFWCNPISGHATLYWYQQILGQGPKLLIQFQNNGVVDDSQLPKDRFSAERLKGVDSTLKIQPAKLEDSAVYLCASSLGEGDTQYFGPGTRLTVL.

Many counts were recorded for this clonotype. The chain combines TRBV28 with TRBJ2-1, with D unclear. The CDR3 extends over 11 amino acids. The V end was cut by 6 bases, the J end by 0 bases, with 0 bases between. CDR1 and CDR2 from the germline V gene are MDHEN and SYDVKM. This CDR3 is CASSSYNEQFF. CDR3 nucleotide sequence: TGTGCCAGCAGCTCCTACAATGAGCAGTTCTTC.

This clonotype was counted many times. The rearrangement links TRBV3-1 to TRBJ2-3; D is uncertain. V shed 2 bases and J shed 5 bases, with 14 bases lying between them. Germline lookup yields CDR1 LGHDT and CDR2 YNNKEL (reference sequence). The CDR3 covers 15 residues. The CDR3 DNA reads as TGTGCCAGCAGCCAATGGCCCCCCTCGGGAGATACGCAGTATTTT. This codes for CASSQWPPSGDTQYF.

This clonotype has more than one count but fewer than ten. The chain carries TRBV10-3 and TRBJ2-1, with 10 bases identical to TRBD2. Per germline, CDR1 ENHRY and CDR2 SYGVKD. The trim removed 4 bases at V and 1 base at J, leaving 1 base unmatched. This CDR3 has 15 residues. The CDR3, as DNA: TGTGCCATCAGTGCACTAGCGGGATCCTACAATGAGCAGTTCTTC. Its protein is CAISALAGSYNEQFF.

This clonotype was counted many times. This chain joins TRBV27 and TRBJ2-6; D remains ambiguous. The germline CDR1 and CDR2 sequences are MNHEY and SMNVEV (reference sequence). This CDR3 is 15 amino acids long. V dropped 6 bases and J dropped 0 bases, with 9 bases sitting between them. The CDR3 DNA reads TGTGCCAGCAGCCTCGCTAGCTCTGGGGCCAACGTCCTGACTTTC. It specifies CASSLASSGANVLTF.

There are many counts of this clonotype. J is TRBJ2-5 and V is TRBV30, with D maybe TRBD1 (5 bases). The germline V gene has CDR1 GTSNPN and CDR2 SVGIG (reference sequence). This CDR3 has 15 amino acids. Trimming left V 0 bases short and J 7 bases short, with 18 bases between. CDR3 coding DNA: TGTGCCTGGAGTGTGTGGCAAAACAATGGGGCGACCCAGTACTTC. This translates into CAWSVWQNNGATQYF. The variable domain in full, completed from reference TRBV30 and TRBJ2-5, reads SQTIHQWPATLVQPVGSPLSLECTVEGTSNPNLYWYRQAAGRGLQLLFYSVGIGQISSEVPQNLSASRPQDRQFILSSKKLLLSDSGFYLCAWSVWQNNGATQYFGPGTRLLVL.

In this sample, this clonotype turned up many times. The chain is built from TRBV14 and TRBJ1-6; D unresolved. The CDR3 contains 13 residues. The V end was cut by 6 bases, the J end by 1 base, with 4 bases between. Per the germline V gene, CDR1 is SGHDN and CDR2 is FVKESK. CDR3 residues: CASSRSYNSPLHF. The CDR3 nucleotides are TGTGCCAGCAGTAGGTCCTATAATTCACCCCTCCACTTT. Full variable domain (remainder filled in from reference TRBV14 and TRBJ1-6): EAGVTQFPSHSVIEKGQTVTLRCDPISGHDNLYWYRRVMGKEIKFLLHFVKESKQDESGMPNNRFLAERTGGTYSTLKVQPAELEDSGVYFCASSRSYNSPLHFGNGTRLTVT.

This clonotype was seen ten or more times. J is TRBJ1-5 and V is TRBV27; possible D gene TRBD1, 5 bases. The V end was cut by 1 base, the J end by 0 bases, with 7 bases between. Germline lookup yields CDR1 MNHEY and CDR2 SMNVEV (reference sequence). The CDR3 is 15 residues long. The CDR3 coding sequence is TGTGCCAGCAGTTTATGGGGGAATAGCAATCAGCCCCAGCATTTT. Amino acid sequence: CASSLWGNSNQPQHF.

This clonotype was detected a few times. This sequence joins TRBV4-1 and TRBJ2-1, with 11 positions matching TRBD2. CDR3 length equals 15 residues. J lost 9 bases, V lost 2 bases, and 6 bases had no gene match. The germline V gene has CDR1 MGHRA and CDR2 YSYEKL. The CDR3 spells CASSQILAGELEQFF. CDR3 in DNA: TGCGCCAGCAGCCAAATACTAGCGGGAGAGCTTGAGCAGTTCTTC.

This clonotype was detected ten times or more. The V and J genes are TRBV4-1 and TRBJ1-4, with D possibly matching TRBD1 (5 bases). CDR3 length: 15 amino acids. Trimming left V 0 bases short and J 14 bases short, with 19 bases between. The V gene's germline CDR1 is MGHRA and CDR2 YSYEKL. DNA for the CDR3: TGCGCCAGCAGCCAAGATAGGGGTGCCTCGAGTGGCCTGTTTTTT. It translates to CASSQDRGASSGLFF.

This clonotype has more than one count but fewer than ten. The chain links TRBV6-5 to TRBJ1-1; possibly TRBD1 for D (6 bases). V dropped 6 bases and J dropped 1 base, with 15 bases sitting between them. The CDR3 is 15 amino acids. The germline V gene has CDR1 MNHEY and CDR2 SVGAGI. The CDR3 DNA sequence: TGTGCCAGCAGCCATAACAGGGTTGCGAACACTGAAGCTTTCTTT. This codes for CASSHNRVANTEAFF.

This clonotype came up many times. The chain combines TRBV20-1 with TRBJ2-7; D remains ambiguous. From germline, CDR1 is DFQATT and CDR2 SNEGSKA (reference sequence). V was trimmed by 5 bases and J by 3 bases, leaving 8 bases between them. The CDR3 covers 11 residues. The chain's CDR3 is CSAGKSYEQYF. The CDR3 DNA reads TGCAGTGCTGGGAAAAGCTACGAGCAGTACTTC.

This clonotype was observed a few times. The chain combines TRBV29-1 with TRBJ2-3; tentatively, D is TRBD2 (6 bases). CDR1 is SQVTM and CDR2 is ANQGSEA in the germline V gene. The V end was cut by 6 bases, the J end by 2 bases, with 12 bases between. CDR3 length equals 13 residues. The CDR3 loop is CSVRRGNTDTQYF. The CDR3, as DNA: TGCAGCGTGAGGAGGGGTAACACAGATACGCAGTATTTT.

This clonotype came up a few times. The chain recombines TRBV12-3 or TRBV12-4 with TRBJ1-1, with D possibly being TRBD1 (5 bases). The CDR3 runs 15 residues. Trimming stripped 4 bases from V and 0 bases from J, with 12 bases between. In nucleotides, the CDR3 is TGTGCCAGCAGTTCGGGGCCACCCATGAACACTGAAGCTTTCTTT. Its translation is CASSSGPPMNTEAFF.

This clonotype was counted many times. The rearrangement uses TRBV7-9 and TRBJ2-1, with TRBD1 matching 10 bases. The CDR3 sequence is 13 residues long. The J segment lost 6 bases and the V segment lost 4 bases, leaving 0 bases of the junction unmatched. Germline CDR1 SEHNR, CDR2 FQNEAQ (reference sequence). CDR3 in DNA: TGTGCCAGCAGCTGGGACAGGGGCAATGAGCAGTTCTTC. This translates into CASSWDRGNEQFF.